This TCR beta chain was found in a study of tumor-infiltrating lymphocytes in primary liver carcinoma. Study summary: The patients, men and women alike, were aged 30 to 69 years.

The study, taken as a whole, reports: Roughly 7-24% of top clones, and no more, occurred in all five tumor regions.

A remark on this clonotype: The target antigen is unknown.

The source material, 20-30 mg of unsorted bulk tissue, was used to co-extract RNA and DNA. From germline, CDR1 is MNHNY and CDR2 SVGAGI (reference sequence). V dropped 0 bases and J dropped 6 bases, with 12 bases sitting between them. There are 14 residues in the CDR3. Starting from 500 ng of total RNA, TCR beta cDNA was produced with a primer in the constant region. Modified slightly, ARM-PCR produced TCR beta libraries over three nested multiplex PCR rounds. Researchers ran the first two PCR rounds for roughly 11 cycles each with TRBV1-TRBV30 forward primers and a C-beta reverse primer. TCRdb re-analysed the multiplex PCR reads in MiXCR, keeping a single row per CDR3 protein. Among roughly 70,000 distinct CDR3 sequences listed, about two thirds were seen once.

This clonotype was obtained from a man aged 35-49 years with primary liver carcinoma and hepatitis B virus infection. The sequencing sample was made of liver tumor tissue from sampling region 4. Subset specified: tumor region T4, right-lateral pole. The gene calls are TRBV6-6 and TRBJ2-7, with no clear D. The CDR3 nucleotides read TGTGCCAGCAGTTACTCTGGCAGGTCCGGCGAGCAGTACTTC. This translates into CASSYSGRSGEQYF.